These T cell receptor beta chains were read from a single sample in a study of T cell clones after liver transplantation. Libraries were prepared by immunoSEQ multiplex PCR; TCRdb keeps only in-frame clonotypes and omits some of them. Of around 21,000 clones in the sample, roughly 92% were seen once. The starting material was CD8+ T cells from blood, obtained around 25 months after liver transplant. The receptor source for this set is a human patient who received a liver transplant. Some T cells here may be from the graft donor. CDR3s include the opening cysteine and the closing phenylalanine or tryptophan. D genes are given only for firm matches. Rows give clone size only sometimes, using once, few, many, or a class for an expanded clone.

CDR3 DNA	CDR3 protein	V gene	clone size	J gene	D gene
TGTGCCAGCAGTGCTTTGGACGTAGAGACCCAGTACTTC	CASSALDVETQYF	TRBV28	-	TRBJ2-5	-
TGTGCCAGCAGCTTAGCTAACCGGGCCACACACAATGAGCAGTTCTTC	CASSLANRATHNEQFF	TRBV7-8	-	TRBJ2-1	-
TGTGCCAGTAGTATAGATGGCGAGACTCATCAGTTCTTC	CASSIDGETHQFF	TRBV19	-	TRBJ2-1	-
TGTGCCAGCAGTTTATCGGGGGGGCCTGGGGCCAACGTCCTGACTTTC	CASSLSGGPGANVLTF	TRBV27	-	TRBJ2-6	-
TGTGCCAGCAGTTCGACGGATAACAACTATGGCTACACCTTC	CASSSTDNNYGYTF	TRBV27	-	TRBJ1-2	-
TGTGCCAGCAGCCCCGTTAGGACAGGGATATTCCAGTACTTC	CASSPVRTGIFQYF	TRBV9	-	TRBJ2-5	TRBD1
TGTGCCAGCAGTGCAAGCGGGAGGAGCGCAGATACGCAGTATTTT	CASSASGRSADTQYF	TRBV27	-	TRBJ2-3	TRBD2
TGTGCCAGCACAGGCATGAACACTGAAGCTTTCTTT	CASTGMNTEAFF	TRBV13	-	TRBJ1-1	-
TGTGCCAGCAGTTTACCCTTCGGTGATTCACCCCTCCACTTT	CASSLPFGDSPLHF	TRBV28	-	TRBJ1-6	-
TGCGCCAGCAGCCAAGATTTCGGACCGCCTGATGAGCAGTACTTC	CASSQDFGPPDEQYF	TRBV4-3	-	TRBJ2-7	-
TGTGCCAGTAGAAACCGGGACAGGGGTGACGAGCAGTACTTC	CASRNRDRGDEQYF	TRBV19	-	TRBJ2-7	TRBD1
TGTGCCAGTAGTTACATGGCAGCGAGCTCCTACGAGCAGTACTTC	CASSYMAASSYEQYF	TRBV19	-	TRBJ2-7	-
TGTGCCAGCAGTGATTACTACTCGTCACTCACCACAGATACGCAGTATTTT	CASSDYYSSLTTDTQYF	TRBV6-1	-	TRBJ2-3	-
TGTGCCAGCAGTGAAGGGGACACCGGGGAGCTGTTTTTT	CASSEGDTGELFF	TRBV6-1	-	TRBJ2-2	-
TGTGCCAGCAGTGAAGGAGCGGGGGCCTCCTACGAGCAGTACTTC	CASSEGAGASYEQYF	TRBV6-1	-	TRBJ2-7	TRBD2
TGCGCCAGCAGTGGTACCGGGAATCAGCCCCAGCATTTT	CASSGTGNQPQHF	TRBV10-2	-	TRBJ1-5	-
TGTGCCAGCAGTTACAATGATGGAAACACCATATATTTT	CASSYNDGNTIYF	TRBV6-5	-	TRBJ1-3	-
TGTGCCAGCAGAACCGGGGTGGGGTTGTGGACTGAAGCTTTCTTT	CASRTGVGLWTEAFF	TRBV2	medium-sized	TRBJ1-1	-
TGTGCCAGCAGCAAAGCGGACGGAAACAATGAGCAGTTCTTC	CASSKADGNNEQFF	TRBV27	-	TRBJ2-1	-
TGTGCCAGCAGCCATAGGGACCTCAGCGATGAGCAGTTCTTC	CASSHRDLSDEQFF	TRBV7-3	few	TRBJ2-1	-
TGTGCCACCAGCAACACACCACAGGGGGCTAGGGGCTACACCTTC	CATSNTPQGARGYTF	TRBV15	few	TRBJ1-2	TRBD1
TGCAGCGTTGAAGATTTTCCTGGCGCGTACGAGCAGTACTTC	CSVEDFPGAYEQYF	TRBV29-1	-	TRBJ2-7	-
TGTGCCAGCAGTTGGGACAGGGATGGCGACAATGAGCAGTTCTTC	CASSWDRDGDNEQFF	TRBV6-5	once	TRBJ2-1	TRBD1
TGTGCCAGCAGTTTAACGGGACAGGTCCCGCAGTATTTT	CASSLTGQVPQYF	TRBV27	once	TRBJ2-3	TRBD1
TGCGCCAGCAGCTTGGGTTTAGCGGGAGATGCAGATACGCAGTATTTT	CASSLGLAGDADTQYF	TRBV5-1	-	TRBJ2-3	TRBD2
TGTGCCAGCAGTTTTAACAGCGAGCAGTACTTC	CASSFNSEQYF	TRBV28	-	TRBJ2-7	-
TGCAGCGTTGAAGGCGGAACATCCTACGAGCAGTACTTC	CSVEGGTSYEQYF	TRBV29-1	once	TRBJ2-7	-
TGTGCCAGCAGTGAAAACCCGGGGGTTCGGTTTCAAGCTTTCTTT	CASSENPGVRFQAFF	TRBV6-1	-	TRBJ1-1	-
TGCGCCAGCAGCTTGGTTCCGGTTACCTACGAGCAGTACTTC	CASSLVPVTYEQYF	TRBV5-1	-	TRBJ2-7	-
TGCGCCAGCAGCACGCACCCGGGTAGCGGTGGGGATACCTACGAGCAGTACTTC	CASSTHPGSGGDTYEQYF	TRBV5-1	-	TRBJ2-7	-
TGTGCCAGCAGCGTAGCTAGGGACGGGGGCACAGATACGCAGTATTTT	CASSVARDGGTDTQYF	TRBV9	-	TRBJ2-3	-
TGTGCCAGCAGCTTAGACGTCGACCGGCCATCCTCTCTGGGAAACACCATATATTTT	CASSLDVDRPSSLGNTIYF	TRBV7-9	-	TRBJ1-3	-
TGTGCCACTATGGACAGGGAGTATGGCTACACCTTC	CATMDREYGYTF	TRBV2	-	TRBJ1-2	TRBD1
TGTGCCAGCAGTTCCTATAGTGGGCACTACGAGCAGTACTTC	CASSSYSGHYEQYF	TRBV6-5	-	TRBJ2-7	-
TGTGCCAGCAGCACAACTAGCGGCGATTACAATGAGCAGTTCTTC	CASSTTSGDYNEQFF	TRBV7-6	few	TRBJ2-1	TRBD2
TGTGCCAGCAGTTTCGGTAGATACAATGAGCAGTTCTTC	CASSFGRYNEQFF	TRBV27	-	TRBJ2-1	-
TGTGCCAGCAGGGACAGGGCTTATAACCCTGGGGCCAACGTCCTGACTTTC	CASRDRAYNPGANVLTF	TRBV2	-	TRBJ2-6	TRBD1
TGTGCCAGCAGCCCAGAAGGGACACGGTTCTACGAGCAGTACTTC	CASSPEGTRFYEQYF	TRBV11-2	-	TRBJ2-7	-
TGTGCCATTTTAGCGGGAGAGGCAGATACGCAGTATTTT	CAILAGEADTQYF	TRBV10-3	-	TRBJ2-3	TRBD2
TGTGCCAGTACCCCGGACAGTGGGGTTCGCAATGAGCAGTTCTTC	CASTPDSGVRNEQFF	TRBV19	-	TRBJ2-1	-
TGTGCCAGCAGTTTACCGGGCACAGATACGCAGTATTTT	CASSLPGTDTQYF	TRBV27	once	TRBJ2-3	-
TGTGCCAGCAGCGGGGCGGGAGGACAGGGGTTTGTAGTCACCGGGGAGCTGTTTTTT	CASSGAGGQGFVVTGELFF	TRBV9	-	TRBJ2-2	-
TGTGCCAGTAGTATAGGGTCAGGGTGGAGTACTGAAGCTTTCTTT	CASSIGSGWSTEAFF	TRBV19	-	TRBJ1-1	-
TGCGCCAGCAGCGGTAGGGACTCGAAATACGAGCAGTACTTC	CASSGRDSKYEQYF	TRBV5-1	-	TRBJ2-7	-
TGTGCCAGCAGCCAAAGGCGGGACAATGAGCAGTTCTTC	CASSQRRDNEQFF	TRBV14	large	TRBJ2-1	-
TGCGCCAGCGGGGAAGCTGACGAGCAGTACTTC	CASGEADEQYF	TRBV4-1	-	TRBJ2-7	-
TGTGCCAGCAGCCCTGGGAGCACAGATACGCAGTATTTT	CASSPGSTDTQYF	TRBV7-3	once	TRBJ2-3	-
TGCAGTGCTAGAGAGTCCAATGAGCAGTTCTTC	CSARESNEQFF	TRBV20-1	once	TRBJ2-1	-
TGTGCCAGCAGCGTAGAAGGACTTGACTACGAGCAGTACTTC	CASSVEGLDYEQYF	TRBV9	-	TRBJ2-7	-
TGTGCCAGCAGCTTTTTCCGGGGACGCACAGATACGCAGTATTTT	CASSFFRGRTDTQYF	TRBV5-8	-	TRBJ2-3	-
TGTGCCAGCGAATCCTGGCAGGGAGAGATCTACGAGCAGTACTTC	CASESWQGEIYEQYF	TRBV5-4	-	TRBJ2-7	-
TGTGCCAGCTCCGATTCTTGGGACTCTCGCACCGGGGAGCTGTTTTTT	CASSDSWDSRTGELFF	TRBV18	-	TRBJ2-2	-
TGCGCCAGCAGCCAAGAAGCTGGACTACTCTCCTACGAGCAGTACTTC	CASSQEAGLLSYEQYF	TRBV4-3	-	TRBJ2-7	-
TGTGCCAGCAGGGGCGGGAGGGTGAAGGGCTACACCTTC	CASRGGRVKGYTF	TRBV27	-	TRBJ1-2	-
TGTGCCAGCAGCCTACAGGGGACGGGGACCGGGGAGCTGTTTTTT	CASSLQGTGTGELFF	TRBV27	-	TRBJ2-2	TRBD1